Here is one TCR beta chain with its context. What it binds is unknown. These data belong to a study of graft-versus-host responses after intestinal transplantation. Study-wide background: For 2 to 4 years after anti-thymocyte globulin induction, all recipients took tacrolimus and steroids.

Study outcomes and limitations: Declines in HvG clones occurring early post-transplant were associated with peak circulating GvH clone levels.

Processing was applied to graft tissue in order to liberate intraepithelial and lamina propria lymphocytes. V lost 3 bases, J lost 6 bases, and 5 bases stayed unmatched. Germline V gene lookup returns CDR1 SGDLS and CDR2 YYNGEE. CDR3 length equals 15 residues. The data were produced by immunoSEQ multiplex PCR, yet TCRdb's version contains in-frame clones alone and is incomplete. Among about 7,700 clones, approximately 81% were seen once, and the ten largest hold roughly 13%. The rearrangement joins TRBV9 to TRBJ2-3; 12 bases agree with TRBD2. This TCR was sampled from a human patient who received an intestinal transplant, so some T cells may come from the graft donor. The source was ileum tissue, collected about 230 days after intestinal transplant. CDR3 DNA: TGTGCCAGCAGCGCCACCGGGACTAGCGGGGATACGCAGTATTTT. Amino acids: CASSATGTSGDTQYF.